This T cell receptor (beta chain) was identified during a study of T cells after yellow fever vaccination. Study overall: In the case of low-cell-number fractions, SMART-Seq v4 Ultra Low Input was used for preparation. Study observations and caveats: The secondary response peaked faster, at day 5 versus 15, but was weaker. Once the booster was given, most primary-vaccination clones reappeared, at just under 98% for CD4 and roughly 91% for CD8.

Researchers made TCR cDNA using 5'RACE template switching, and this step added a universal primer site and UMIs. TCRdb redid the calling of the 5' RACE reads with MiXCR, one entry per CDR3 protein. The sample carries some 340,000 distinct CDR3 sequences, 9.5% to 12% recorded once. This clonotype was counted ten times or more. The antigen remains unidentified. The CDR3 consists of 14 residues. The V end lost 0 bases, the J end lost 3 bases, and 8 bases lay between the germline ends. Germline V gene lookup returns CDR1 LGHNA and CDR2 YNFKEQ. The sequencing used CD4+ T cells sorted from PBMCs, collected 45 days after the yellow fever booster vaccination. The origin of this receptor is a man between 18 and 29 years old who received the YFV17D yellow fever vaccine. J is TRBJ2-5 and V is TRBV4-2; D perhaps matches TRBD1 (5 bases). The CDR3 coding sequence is TGTGCCAGCAGCCAAGAGCGACAGAAAGAGACCCAGTACTTC. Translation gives CASSQERQKETQYF.